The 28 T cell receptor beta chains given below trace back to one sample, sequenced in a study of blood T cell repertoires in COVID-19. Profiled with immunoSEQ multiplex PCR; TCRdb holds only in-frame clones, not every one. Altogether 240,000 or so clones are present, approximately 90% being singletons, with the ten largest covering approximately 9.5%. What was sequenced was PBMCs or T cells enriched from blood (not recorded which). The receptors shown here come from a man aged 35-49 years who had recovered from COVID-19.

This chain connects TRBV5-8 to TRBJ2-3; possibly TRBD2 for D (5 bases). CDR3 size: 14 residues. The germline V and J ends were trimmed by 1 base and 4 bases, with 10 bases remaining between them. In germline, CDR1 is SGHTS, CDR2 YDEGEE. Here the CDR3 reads CASSLRLPADTQYF. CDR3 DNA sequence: TGTGCCAGCAGCTTGCGACTACCCGCAGATACGCAGTATTTT.

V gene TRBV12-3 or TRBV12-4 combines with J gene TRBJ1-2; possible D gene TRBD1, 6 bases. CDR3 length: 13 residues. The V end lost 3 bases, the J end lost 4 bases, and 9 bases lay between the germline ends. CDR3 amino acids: CASSFQGFYGYTF. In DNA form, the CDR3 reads TGTGCCAGCAGTTTTCAGGGGTTCTATGGCTACACCTTC.

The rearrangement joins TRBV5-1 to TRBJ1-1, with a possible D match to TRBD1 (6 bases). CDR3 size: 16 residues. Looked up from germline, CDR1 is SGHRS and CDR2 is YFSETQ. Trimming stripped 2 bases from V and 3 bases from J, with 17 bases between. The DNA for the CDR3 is TGCGCCAGCAGCTTAAATATTCAGGGGTGGGACACTGAAGCTTTCTTT. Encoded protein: CASSLNIQGWDTEAFF.

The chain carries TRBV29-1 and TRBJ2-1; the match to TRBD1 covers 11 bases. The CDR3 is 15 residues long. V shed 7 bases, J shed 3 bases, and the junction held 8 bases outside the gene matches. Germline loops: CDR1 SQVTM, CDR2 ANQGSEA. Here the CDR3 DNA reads TGCAGCGGGGGCGGACAGGGGGCGAACTACAATGAGCAGTTCTTC. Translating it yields CSGGGQGANYNEQFF.

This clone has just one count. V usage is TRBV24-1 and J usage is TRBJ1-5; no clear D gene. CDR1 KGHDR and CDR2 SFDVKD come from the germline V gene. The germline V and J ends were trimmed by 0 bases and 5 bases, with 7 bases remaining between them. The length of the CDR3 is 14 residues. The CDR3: CATSDLDTDQPQHF. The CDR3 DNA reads TGTGCCACCAGTGATTTGGACACAGATCAGCCCCAGCATTTT.

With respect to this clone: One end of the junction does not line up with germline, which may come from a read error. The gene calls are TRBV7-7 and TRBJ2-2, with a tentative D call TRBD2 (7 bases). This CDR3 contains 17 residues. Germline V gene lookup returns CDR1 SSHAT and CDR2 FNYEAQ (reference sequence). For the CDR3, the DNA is TGTGCTAGCAGCTTAGAAGCTTGGGGGGGGCCTACCGGGGAGCTGTTTTTT. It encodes CASSLEAWGGPTGELFF.

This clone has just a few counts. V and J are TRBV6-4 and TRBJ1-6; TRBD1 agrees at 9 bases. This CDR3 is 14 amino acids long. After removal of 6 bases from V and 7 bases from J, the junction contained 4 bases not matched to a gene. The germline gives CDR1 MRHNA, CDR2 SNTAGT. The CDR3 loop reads CASRQGTGNSPLHF. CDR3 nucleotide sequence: TGTGCCAGCAGACAAGGGACAGGGAATTCACCCCTCCACTTT.

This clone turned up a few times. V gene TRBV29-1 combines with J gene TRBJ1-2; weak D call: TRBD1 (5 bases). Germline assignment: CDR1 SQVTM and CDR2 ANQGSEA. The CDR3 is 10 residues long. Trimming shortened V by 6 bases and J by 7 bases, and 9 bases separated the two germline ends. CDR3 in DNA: TGCAGCGTAGGGGAGGGTGGCTACACCTTC. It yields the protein CSVGEGGYTF.

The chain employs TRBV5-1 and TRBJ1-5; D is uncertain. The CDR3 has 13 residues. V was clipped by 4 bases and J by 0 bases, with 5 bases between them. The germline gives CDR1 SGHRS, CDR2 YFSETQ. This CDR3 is CASSLDSNQPQHF. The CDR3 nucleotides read TGCGCCAGCAGCCTAGATAGCAATCAGCCCCAGCATTTT.

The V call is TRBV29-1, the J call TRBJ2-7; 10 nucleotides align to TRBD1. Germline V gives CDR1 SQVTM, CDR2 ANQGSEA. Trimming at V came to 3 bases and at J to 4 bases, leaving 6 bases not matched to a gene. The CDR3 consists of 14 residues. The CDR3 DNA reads TGCAGCGTTGATTGGACAGGGGGATTGTACGAGCAGTACTTC. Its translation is CSVDWTGGLYEQYF.

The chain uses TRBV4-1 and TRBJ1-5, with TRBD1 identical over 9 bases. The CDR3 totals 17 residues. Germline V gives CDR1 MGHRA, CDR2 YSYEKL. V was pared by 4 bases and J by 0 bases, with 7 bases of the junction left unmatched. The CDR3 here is CASSPAGTGYSNQPQHF. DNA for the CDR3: TGCGCCAGCAGCCCGGCCGGGACAGGGTATAGCAATCAGCCCCAGCATTTT.

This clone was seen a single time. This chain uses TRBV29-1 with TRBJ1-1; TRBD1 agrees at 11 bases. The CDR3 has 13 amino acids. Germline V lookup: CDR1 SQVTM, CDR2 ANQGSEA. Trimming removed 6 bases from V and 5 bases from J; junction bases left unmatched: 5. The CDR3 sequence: CSVPGQGDTEAFF. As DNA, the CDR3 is TGCAGCGTACCGGGACAGGGGGATACTGAAGCTTTCTTT. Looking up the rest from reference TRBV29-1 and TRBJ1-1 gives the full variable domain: SAVISQKPSRDICQRGTSLTIQCQVDSQVTMMFWYRQQPGQSLTLIATANQGSEATYESGFVIDKFPISRPNLTFSTLTVSNMSPEDSSIYLCSVPGQGDTEAFFGQGTRLTVV.

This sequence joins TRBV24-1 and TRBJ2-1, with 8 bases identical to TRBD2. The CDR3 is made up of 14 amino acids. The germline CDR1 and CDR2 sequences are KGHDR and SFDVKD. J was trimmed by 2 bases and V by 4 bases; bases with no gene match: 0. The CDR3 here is CATSEGLAYNEQFF. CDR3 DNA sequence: TGTGCCACCAGTGAGGGACTAGCCTACAATGAGCAGTTCTTC.

The DNA for the CDR3 is TGCGCCAGCAGCAGACTCCAAGAGCAAGAGACCCAGTACTTC. This encodes CASSRLQEQETQYF. The genes are TRBV5-1 and TRBJ2-5; the D is unclear. In germline, CDR1 is SGHRS, CDR2 YFSETQ. The CDR3 consists of 14 residues. V gave up 4 bases and J gave up 2 bases, with 12 bases separating them.

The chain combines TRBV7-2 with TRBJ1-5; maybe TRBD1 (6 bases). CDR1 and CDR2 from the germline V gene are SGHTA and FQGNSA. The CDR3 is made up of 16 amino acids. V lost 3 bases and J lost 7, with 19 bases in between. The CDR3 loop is CASSFRGPQGRQPQHF. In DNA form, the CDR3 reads TGTGCCAGCAGCTTTAGAGGCCCACAGGGAAGGCAGCCCCAGCATTTT.

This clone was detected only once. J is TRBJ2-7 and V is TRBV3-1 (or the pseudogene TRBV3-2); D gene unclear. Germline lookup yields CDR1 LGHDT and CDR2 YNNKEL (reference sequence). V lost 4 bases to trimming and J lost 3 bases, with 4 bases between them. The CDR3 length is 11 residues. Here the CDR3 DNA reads TGTGCCAGCAGCCGAGGCTACGAGCAGTACTTC. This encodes CASSRGYEQYF.

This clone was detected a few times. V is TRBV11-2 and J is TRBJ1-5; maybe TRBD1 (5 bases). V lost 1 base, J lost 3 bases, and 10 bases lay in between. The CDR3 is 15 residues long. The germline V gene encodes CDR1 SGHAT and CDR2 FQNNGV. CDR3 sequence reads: CASSLGGGNNQPQHF. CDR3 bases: TGTGCCAGCAGCTTAGGGGGGGGGAACAATCAGCCCCAGCATTTT.

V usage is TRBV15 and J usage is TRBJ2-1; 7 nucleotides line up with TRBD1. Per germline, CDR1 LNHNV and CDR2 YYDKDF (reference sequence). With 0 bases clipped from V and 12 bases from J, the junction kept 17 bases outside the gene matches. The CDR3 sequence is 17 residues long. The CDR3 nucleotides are TGTGCCACCAGCAGAGATCCCAACACAGGGGCTTTAACTTGGCAGTTCTTC. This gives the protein CATSRDPNTGALTWQFF.

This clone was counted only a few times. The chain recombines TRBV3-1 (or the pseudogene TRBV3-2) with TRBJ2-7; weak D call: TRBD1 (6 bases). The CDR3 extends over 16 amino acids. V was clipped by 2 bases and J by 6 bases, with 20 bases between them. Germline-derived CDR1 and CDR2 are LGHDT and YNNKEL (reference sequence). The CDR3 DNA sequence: TGTGCCAGCAGCCAACAGTTCAGGGGAGTGCTATCCGAGCAGTACTTC. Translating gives CASSQQFRGVLSEQYF.

CDR3 residues: CASSYSMTGGGQPQHF. Written as DNA, the CDR3 is TGTGCCAGCAGTTACTCAATGACAGGGGGTGGTCAGCCCCAGCATTTT. The chain recombines TRBV6-5 with TRBJ1-5, with TRBD1 matching 9 bases. Germline V gives CDR1 MNHEY, CDR2 SVGAGI. V lost 0 bases to trimming and J lost 6 bases; unmatched junction nucleotides: 6. The CDR3 is 16 amino acids.

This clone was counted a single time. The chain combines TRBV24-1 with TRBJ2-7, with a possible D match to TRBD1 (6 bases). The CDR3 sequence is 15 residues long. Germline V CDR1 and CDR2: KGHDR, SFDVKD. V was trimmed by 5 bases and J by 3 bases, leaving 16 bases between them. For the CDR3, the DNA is TGTGCCACCAGTGCCGGACAGTCCGGGGACTACGAGCAGTACTTC. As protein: CATSAGQSGDYEQYF.

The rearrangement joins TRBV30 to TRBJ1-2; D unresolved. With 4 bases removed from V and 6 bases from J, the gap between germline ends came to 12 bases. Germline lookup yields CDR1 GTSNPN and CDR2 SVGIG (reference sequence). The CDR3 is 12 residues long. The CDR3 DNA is TGTGCCTGGAAGGAGGGAGTCCATGGCTACACCTTC. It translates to CAWKEGVHGYTF.

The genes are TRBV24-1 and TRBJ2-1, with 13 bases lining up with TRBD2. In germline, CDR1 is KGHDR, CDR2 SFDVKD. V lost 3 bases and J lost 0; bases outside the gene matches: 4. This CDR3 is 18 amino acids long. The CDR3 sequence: CATSDPGLAGNSYNEQFF. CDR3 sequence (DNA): TGTGCCACCAGTGATCCGGGACTAGCGGGAAACTCCTACAATGAGCAGTTCTTC.

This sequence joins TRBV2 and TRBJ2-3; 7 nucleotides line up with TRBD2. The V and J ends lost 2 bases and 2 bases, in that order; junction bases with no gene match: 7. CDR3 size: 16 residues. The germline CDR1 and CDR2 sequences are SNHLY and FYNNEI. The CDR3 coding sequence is TGTGCCAGCAGTGAATTCGCGGGAGTGGTCACAGATACGCAGTATTTT. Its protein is CASSEFAGVVTDTQYF.

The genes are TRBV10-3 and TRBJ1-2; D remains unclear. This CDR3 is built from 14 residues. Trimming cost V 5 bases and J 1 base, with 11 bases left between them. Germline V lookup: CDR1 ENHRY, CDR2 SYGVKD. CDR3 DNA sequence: TGTGCCATCAGTACAAACATGAATAACTATGGCTACACCTTC. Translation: CAISTNMNNYGYTF.

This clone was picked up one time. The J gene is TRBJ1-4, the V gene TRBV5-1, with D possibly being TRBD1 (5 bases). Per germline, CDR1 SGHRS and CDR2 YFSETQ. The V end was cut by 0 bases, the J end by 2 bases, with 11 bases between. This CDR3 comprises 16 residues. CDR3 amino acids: CASSLAGIVTNEKLFF. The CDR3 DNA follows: TGCGCCAGCAGCTTGGCAGGGATTGTGACTAATGAAAAACTGTTTTTT.

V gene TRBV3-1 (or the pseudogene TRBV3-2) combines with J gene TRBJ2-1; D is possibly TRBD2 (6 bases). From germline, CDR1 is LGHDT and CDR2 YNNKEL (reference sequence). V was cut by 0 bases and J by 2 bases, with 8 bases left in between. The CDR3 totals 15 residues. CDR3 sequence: CASSQDGTPYNEQFF. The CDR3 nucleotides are TGTGCCAGCAGCCAAGACGGGACTCCCTACAATGAGCAGTTCTTC.

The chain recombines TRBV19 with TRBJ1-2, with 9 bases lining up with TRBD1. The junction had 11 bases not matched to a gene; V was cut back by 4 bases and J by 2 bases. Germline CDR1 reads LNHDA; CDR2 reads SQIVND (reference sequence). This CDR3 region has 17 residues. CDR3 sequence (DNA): TGTGCCAGTAGTACAGGACAGGGGCTCACTCCCAACTATGGCTACACCTTC. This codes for CASSTGQGLTPNYGYTF. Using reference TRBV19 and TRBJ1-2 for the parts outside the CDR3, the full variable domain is DGGITQSPKYLFRKEGQNVTLSCEQNLNHDAMYWYRQDPGQGLRLIYYSQIVNDFQKGDIAEGYSVSREKKESFPLTVTSAQKNPTAFYLCASSTGQGLTPNYGYTFGSGTRLTVV.